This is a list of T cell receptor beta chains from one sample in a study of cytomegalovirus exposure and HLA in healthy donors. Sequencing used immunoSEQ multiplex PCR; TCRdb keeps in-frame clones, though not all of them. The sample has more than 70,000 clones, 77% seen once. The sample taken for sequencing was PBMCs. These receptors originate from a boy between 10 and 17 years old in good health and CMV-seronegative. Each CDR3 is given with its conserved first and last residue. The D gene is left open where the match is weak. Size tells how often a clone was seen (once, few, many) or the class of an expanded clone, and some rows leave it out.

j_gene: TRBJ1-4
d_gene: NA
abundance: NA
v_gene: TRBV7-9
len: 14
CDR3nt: TGTGCCAGCAGCTTCGACATCACTAATGAAAAACTGTTTTTT
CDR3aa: CASSFDITNEKLFF

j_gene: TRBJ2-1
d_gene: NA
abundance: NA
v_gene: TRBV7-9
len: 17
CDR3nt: TGTGCCAGCACGAAAAGGGAGCTGCATCTAACCTACAATGAGCAGTTCTTC
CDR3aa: CASTKRELHLTYNEQFF

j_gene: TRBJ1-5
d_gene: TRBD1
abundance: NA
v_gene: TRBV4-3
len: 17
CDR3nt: TGCGCCAGCAGCCAAGGGCCCCAGGGGGCTAGCAATCAGCCCCAGCACTTT
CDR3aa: CASSQGPQGASNQPQHF

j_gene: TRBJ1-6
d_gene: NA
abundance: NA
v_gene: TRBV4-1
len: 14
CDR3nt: TGCGCCAGCAGCTTGGACAGCAACAATTCACCCCTCCACTTT
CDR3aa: CASSLDSNNSPLHF

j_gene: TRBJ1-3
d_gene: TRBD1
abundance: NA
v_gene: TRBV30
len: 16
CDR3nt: TGTGCCTGGAGAGAAAAAGGGACAGGGGTTGGAAACACCATATATTTT
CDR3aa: CAWREKGTGVGNTIYF

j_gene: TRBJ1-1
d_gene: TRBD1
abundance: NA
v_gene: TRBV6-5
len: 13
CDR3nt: TGTGCCAGCAGCGTCGACAGGGTTACTGAAGCTTTCTTT
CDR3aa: CASSVDRVTEAFF

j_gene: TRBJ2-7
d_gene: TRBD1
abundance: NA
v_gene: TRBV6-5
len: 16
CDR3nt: TGTGCCAGCAGTTACACCCACCCCGACAGGGGCTACGAGCAGTACTTC
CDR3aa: CASSYTHPDRGYEQYF

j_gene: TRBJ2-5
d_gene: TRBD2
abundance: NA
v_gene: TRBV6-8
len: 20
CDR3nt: TGTGCCAGGACCCGGCACATAGGCCTACTAGCGGGGGTCCCCACAGAGACCCAGTACTTC
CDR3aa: CARTRHIGLLAGVPTETQYF

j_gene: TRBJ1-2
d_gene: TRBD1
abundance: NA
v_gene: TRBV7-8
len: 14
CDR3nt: TGTGCCAGCAGCTTAGTCACAGGGGGGAATGGCTACACCTTC
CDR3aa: CASSLVTGGNGYTF

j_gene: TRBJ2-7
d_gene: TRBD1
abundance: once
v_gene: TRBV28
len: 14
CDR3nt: TGTGCCAGCACCCAGGGACAGGGGGCCTACGAGCAGTACTTC
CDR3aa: CASTQGQGAYEQYF

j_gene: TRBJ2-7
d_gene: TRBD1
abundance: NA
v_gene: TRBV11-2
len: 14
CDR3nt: TGTGCCAGCAGCTCCCGGACAGGGTCCTACGAGCAGTACTTC
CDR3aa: CASSSRTGSYEQYF

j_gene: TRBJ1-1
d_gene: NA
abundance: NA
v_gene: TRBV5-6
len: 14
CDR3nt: TGTGCCAGCAGCTTGGGGGCCAGGAACACTGAAGCTTTCTTT
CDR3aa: CASSLGARNTEAFF

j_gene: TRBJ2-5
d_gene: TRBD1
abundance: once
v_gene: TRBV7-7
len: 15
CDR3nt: TGTGCTAGCAGCCAAGGACAGGGAACGGGAGAGACCCAGTACTTC
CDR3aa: CASSQGQGTGETQYF

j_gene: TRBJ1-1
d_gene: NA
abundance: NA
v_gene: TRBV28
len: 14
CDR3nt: TGTGCCAGCAGTTTAGTACAGGCGAACACTGAAGCTTTCTTT
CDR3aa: CASSLVQANTEAFF

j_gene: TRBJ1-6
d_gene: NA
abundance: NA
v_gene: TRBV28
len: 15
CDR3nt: TGTGCCAGCGAGGGCAGCAATCCTAATAATTCACCCCTCCACTTT
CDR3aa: CASEGSNPNNSPLHF

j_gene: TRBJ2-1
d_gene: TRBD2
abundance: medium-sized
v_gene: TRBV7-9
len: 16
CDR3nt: TGTGCCAGCAGCAGGACTAGCGGGAGTTCCTACAATGAGCAGTTCTTC
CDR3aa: CASSRTSGSSYNEQFF

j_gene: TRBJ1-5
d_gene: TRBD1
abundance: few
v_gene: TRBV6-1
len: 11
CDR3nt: TGTGCCAGCAGGGAAGGACAGGCTCAGCATTTT
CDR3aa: CASREGQAQHF

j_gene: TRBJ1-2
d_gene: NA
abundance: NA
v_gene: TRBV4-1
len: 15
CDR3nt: TGCGCCAGCAGCCAAGACGGGGGGCCCAACTATGGCTACACCTTC
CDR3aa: CASSQDGGPNYGYTF

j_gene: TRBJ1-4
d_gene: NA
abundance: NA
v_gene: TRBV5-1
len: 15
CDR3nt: TGCGCCAGCAGTCCAACCCGGACGGGGGGGGAAAAACTGTTTTTT
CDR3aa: CASSPTRTGGEKLFF

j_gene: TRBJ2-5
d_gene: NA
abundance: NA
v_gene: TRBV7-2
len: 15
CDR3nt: TGTGCCAGCAGCTTAGGGTCAGGGGCCCAAGAGACCCAGTACTTC
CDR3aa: CASSLGSGAQETQYF

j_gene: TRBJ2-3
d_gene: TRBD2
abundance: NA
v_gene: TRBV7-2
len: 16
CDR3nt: TGTGCCAGCAGCTTATTAGCGGGGGGAATCACAGATACGCAGTATTTT
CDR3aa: CASSLLAGGITDTQYF

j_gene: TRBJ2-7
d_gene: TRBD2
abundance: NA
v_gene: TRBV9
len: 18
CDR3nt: TGTGCCAGCAGCTCCGGACCGGGACCAGGAGCGGGAGACTACGAGCAGTACTTC
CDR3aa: CASSSGPGPGAGDYEQYF

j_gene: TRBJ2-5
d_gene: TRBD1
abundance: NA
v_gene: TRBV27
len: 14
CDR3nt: TGTGCCAGCAGTGGCCGCCGACAGGGGGGAACCCAGTACTTC
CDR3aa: CASSGRRQGGTQYF

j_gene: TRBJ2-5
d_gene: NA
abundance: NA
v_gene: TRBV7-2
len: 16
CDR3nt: TGTGCCAGCAGCCCCTTCGGGTTCGGGGGTTCAGAGACCCAGTACTTC
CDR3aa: CASSPFGFGGSETQYF

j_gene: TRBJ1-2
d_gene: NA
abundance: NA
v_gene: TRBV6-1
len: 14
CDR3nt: TGTGCCAGCAGTGAAGGGGGCAGGGTAACTGGCTACACCTTC
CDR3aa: CASSEGGRVTGYTF

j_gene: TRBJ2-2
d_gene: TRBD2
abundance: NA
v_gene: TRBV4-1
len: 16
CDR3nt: TGCGCCAGCAGCGCCCGGGACTATCCGAACACCGGGGAGCTGTTTTTT
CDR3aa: CASSARDYPNTGELFF

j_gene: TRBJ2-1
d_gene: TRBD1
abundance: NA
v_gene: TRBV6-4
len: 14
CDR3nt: TGTGCCAGCAGCCCGGGACAGGGAATGGATGAGCAGTTCTTC
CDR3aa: CASSPGQGMDEQFF

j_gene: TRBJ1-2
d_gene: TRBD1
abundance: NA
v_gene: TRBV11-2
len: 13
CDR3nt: TGTGCCAGCAGCCCCAACAGGGGCTTAGGCTACACCTTC
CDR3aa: CASSPNRGLGYTF

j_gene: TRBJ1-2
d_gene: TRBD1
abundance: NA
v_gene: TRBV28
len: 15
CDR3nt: TGTGCCAGCAGTTTGGATCCAGGGGGCGGCTATGGCTACACCTTC
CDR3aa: CASSLDPGGGYGYTF

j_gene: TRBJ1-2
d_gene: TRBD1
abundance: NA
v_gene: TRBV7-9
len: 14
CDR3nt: TGTGCCAGCAGCGAAGGGACAGAGGTAGAGGGCTACACCTTC
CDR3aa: CASSEGTEVEGYTF

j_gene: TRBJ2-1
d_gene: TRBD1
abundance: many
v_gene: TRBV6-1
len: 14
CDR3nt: TGTGCCAGCAGCCTCGGACAGGGGGGCAATGAGCAGTTCTTC
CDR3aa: CASSLGQGGNEQFF